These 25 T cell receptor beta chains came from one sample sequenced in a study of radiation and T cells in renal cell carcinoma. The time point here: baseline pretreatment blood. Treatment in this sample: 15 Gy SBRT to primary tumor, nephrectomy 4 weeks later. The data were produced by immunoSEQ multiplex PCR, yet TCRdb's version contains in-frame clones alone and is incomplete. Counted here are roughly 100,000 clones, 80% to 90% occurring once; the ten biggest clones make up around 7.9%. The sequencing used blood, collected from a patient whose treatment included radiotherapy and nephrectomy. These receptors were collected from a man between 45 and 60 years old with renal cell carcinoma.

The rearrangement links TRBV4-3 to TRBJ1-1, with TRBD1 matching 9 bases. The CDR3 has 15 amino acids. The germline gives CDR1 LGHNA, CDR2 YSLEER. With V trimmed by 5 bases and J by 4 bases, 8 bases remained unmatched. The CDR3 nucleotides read TGCGCCAGCAGCTTCCTGGGACAGGGATCCACTGAAGCTTTCTTT. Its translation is CASSFLGQGSTEAFF.

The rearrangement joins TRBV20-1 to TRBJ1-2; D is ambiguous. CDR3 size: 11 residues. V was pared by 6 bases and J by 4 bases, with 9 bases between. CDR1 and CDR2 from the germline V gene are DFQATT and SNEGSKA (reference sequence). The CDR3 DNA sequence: TGCAGTGCCTCGACCTCCTATGGCTACACCTTC. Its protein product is CSASTSYGYTF.

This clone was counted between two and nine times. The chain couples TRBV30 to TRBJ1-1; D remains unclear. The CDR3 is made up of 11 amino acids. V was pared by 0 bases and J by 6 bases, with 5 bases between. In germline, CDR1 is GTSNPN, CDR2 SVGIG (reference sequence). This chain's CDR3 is CAWSVLAEAFF. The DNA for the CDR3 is TGTGCCTGGAGTGTACTTGCTGAAGCTTTCTTT. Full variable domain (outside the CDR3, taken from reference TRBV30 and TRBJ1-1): SQTIHQWPATLVQPVGSPLSLECTVEGTSNPNLYWYRQAAGRGLQLLFYSVGIGQISSEVPQNLSASRPQDRQFILSSKKLLLSDSGFYLCAWSVLAEAFFGQGTRLTVV.

As DNA, the CDR3 is TGTGCCTGGTCCGACAGGGCTAATGGCTACACCTTC. Translation: CAWSDRANGYTF. The chain combines TRBV30 with TRBJ1-2, with 7 nucleotides matching TRBD1. The V gene's germline CDR1 is GTSNPN and CDR2 SVGIG (reference sequence). V trimming: 5 bases; J trimming: 6 bases; junction bases outside the gene matches: 6. The CDR3 runs 12 residues. The full variable domain, in which reference TRBV30 and TRBJ1-2 provide the parts outside the CDR3, is SQTIHQWPATLVQPVGSPLSLECTVEGTSNPNLYWYRQAAGRGLQLLFYSVGIGQISSEVPQNLSASRPQDRQFILSSKKLLLSDSGFYLCAWSDRANGYTFGSGTRLTVV.

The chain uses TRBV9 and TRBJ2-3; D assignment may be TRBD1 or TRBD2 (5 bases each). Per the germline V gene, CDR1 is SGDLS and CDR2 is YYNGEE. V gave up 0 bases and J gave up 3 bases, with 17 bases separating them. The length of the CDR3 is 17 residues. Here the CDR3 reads CASSVDWGNRKTDTQYF. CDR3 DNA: TGTGCCAGCAGCGTAGATTGGGGGAATCGAAAGACAGATACGCAGTATTTT.

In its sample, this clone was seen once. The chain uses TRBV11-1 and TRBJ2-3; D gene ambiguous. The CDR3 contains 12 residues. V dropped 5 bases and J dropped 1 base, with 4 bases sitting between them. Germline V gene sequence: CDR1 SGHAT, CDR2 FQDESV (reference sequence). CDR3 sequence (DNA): TGTGCCAGCAGCGGGGGCACAGATACGCAGTATTTT. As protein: CASSGGTDTQYF.

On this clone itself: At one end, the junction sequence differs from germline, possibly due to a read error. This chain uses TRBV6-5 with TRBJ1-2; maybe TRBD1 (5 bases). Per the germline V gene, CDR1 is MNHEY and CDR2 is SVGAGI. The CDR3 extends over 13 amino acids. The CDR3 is CASSYLSGGALVF. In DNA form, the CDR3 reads TGTGCCAGCAGTTACCTTTCAGGCGGGGCATTGGTCTTC.

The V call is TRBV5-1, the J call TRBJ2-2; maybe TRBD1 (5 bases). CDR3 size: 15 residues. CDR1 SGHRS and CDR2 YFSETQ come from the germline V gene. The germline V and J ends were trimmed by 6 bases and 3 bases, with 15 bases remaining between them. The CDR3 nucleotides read TGCGCCAGCACCTCCCAGGGAATGCACACCGGGGAGCTGTTTTTT. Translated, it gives CASTSQGMHTGELFF.

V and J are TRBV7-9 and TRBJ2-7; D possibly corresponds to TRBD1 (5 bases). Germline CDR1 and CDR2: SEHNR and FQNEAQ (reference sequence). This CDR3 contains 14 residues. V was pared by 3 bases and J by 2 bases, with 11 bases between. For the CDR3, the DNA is TGTGCCAGCAGCTTCACAGGCTCTACCTACGAGCAGTACTTC. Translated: CASSFTGSTYEQYF.

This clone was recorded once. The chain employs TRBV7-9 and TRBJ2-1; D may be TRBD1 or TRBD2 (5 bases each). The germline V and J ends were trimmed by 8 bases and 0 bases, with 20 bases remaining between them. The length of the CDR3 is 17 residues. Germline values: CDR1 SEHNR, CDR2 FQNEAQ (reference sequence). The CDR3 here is CASQRDASFSSYNEQFF. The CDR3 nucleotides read TGTGCCAGCCAACGGGACGCCTCGTTTAGCTCCTACAATGAGCAGTTCTTC.

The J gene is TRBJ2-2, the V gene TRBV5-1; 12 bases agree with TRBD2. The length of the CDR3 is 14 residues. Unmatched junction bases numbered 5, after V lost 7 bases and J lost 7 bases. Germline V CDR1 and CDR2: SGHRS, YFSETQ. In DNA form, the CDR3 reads TGCGCCAGCCGGACTAGCGGGGATGGCGGGGAGCTGTTTTTT. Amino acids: CASRTSGDGGELFF.

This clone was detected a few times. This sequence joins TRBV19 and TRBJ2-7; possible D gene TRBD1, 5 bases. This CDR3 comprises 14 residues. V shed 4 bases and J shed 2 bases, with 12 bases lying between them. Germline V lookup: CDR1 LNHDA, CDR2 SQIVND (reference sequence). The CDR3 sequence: CASSRVDSTYEQYF. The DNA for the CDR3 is TGTGCCAGTAGTAGAGTTGACAGTACCTACGAGCAGTACTTC.

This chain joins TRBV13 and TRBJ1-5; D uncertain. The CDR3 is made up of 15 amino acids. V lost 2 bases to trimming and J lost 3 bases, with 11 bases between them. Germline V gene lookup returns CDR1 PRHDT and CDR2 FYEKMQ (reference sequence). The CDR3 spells CASSLNSRDNQPQHF. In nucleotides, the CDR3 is TGTGCCAGCAGCTTAAATTCGCGGGACAATCAGCCCCAGCATTTT.

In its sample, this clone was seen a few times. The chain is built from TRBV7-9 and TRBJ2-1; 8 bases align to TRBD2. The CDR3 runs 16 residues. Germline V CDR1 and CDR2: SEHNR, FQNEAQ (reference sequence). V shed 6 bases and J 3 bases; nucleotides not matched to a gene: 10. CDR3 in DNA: TGTGCCAGCAGACCGTGGAGCGGGAGCGTCTACAATGAGCAGTTCTTC. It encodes CASRPWSGSVYNEQFF.

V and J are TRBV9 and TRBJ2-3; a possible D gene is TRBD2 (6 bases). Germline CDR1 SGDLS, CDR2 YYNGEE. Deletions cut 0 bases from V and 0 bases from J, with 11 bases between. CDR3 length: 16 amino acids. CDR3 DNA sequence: TGTGCCAGCAGCGTAGGGCTAGCGCAAAGCACAGATACGCAGTATTTT. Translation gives CASSVGLAQSTDTQYF.

The CDR3 protein is CASRPAPAGANVLTF. CDR3 coding DNA: TGTGCCAGCAGACCCGCACCGGCTGGGGCCAACGTCCTGACTTTC. This chain joins TRBV2 and TRBJ2-6, with D unresolved. Germline CDR1 SNHLY, CDR2 FYNNEI. CDR3 size: 15 residues. Trimming cost V 6 bases and J 2 bases, with 11 bases left between them.

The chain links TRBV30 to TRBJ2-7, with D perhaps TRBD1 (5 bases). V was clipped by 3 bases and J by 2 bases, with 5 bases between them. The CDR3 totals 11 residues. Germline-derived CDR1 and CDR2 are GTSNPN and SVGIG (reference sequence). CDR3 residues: CAWRQAYEQYF. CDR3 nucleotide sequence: TGTGCCTGGAGACAGGCCTACGAGCAGTACTTC.

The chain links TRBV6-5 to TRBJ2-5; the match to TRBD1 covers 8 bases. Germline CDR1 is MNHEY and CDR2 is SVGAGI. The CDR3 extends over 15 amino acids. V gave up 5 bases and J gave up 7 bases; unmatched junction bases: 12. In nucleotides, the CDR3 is TGTGCCAGCAGTAAACAAGGACAGGGTCACGGGACCCAGTACTTC. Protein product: CASSKQGQGHGTQYF.

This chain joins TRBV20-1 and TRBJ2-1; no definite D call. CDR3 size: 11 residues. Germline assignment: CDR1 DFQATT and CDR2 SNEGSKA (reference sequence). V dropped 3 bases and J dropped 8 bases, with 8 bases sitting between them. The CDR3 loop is CSASHPHEQFF. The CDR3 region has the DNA TGCAGTGCTAGTCACCCCCATGAGCAGTTCTTC.

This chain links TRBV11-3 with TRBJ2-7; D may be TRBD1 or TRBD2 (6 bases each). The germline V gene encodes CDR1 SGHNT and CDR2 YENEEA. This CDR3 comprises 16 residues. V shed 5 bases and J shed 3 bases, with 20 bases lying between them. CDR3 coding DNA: TGTGCCAGCAGCCGACACGGGGGCAGGGGCGACTACGAGCAGTACTTC. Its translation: CASSRHGGRGDYEQYF.

CDR3 amino acids: CASSRGGTTNTGELFF. The CDR3 nucleotides read TGTGCCAGCAGCCGAGGAGGGACTACCAACACCGGGGAGCTGTTTTTT. The V call is TRBV14, the J call TRBJ2-2; TRBD2 matches at 7 bases. This CDR3 spans 16 amino acids. Germline V gene sequence: CDR1 SGHDN, CDR2 FVKESK. After removal of 4 bases from V and 2 bases from J, the junction contained 7 bases not matched to a gene. The full variable domain, in which reference TRBV14 and TRBJ2-2 provide the parts outside the CDR3, is EAGVTQFPSHSVIEKGQTVTLRCDPISGHDNLYWYRRVMGKEIKFLLHFVKESKQDESGMPNNRFLAERTGGTYSTLKVQPAELEDSGVYFCASSRGGTTNTGELFFGEGSRLTVL.

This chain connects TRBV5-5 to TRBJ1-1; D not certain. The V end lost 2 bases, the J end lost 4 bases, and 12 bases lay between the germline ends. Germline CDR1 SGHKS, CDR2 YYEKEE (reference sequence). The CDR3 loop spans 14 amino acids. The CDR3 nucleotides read TGTGCCAGCAGCTTTCTTAACGGGTTCACTGAAGCTTTCTTT. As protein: CASSFLNGFTEAFF.

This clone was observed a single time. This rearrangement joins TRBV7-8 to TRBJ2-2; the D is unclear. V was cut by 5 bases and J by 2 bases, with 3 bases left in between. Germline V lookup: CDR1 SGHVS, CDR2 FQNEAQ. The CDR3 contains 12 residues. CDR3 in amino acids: CASSHNTGELFF. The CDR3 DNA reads TGTGCCAGCAGCCATAACACCGGGGAGCTGTTTTTT.

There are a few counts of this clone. DNA for the CDR3: TGTGCCAGCAGCGTAGCGGGGATCAACACCGGGGAGCTGTTTTTT. This codes for CASSVAGINTGELFF. The rearrangement links TRBV9 to TRBJ2-2; D perhaps matches TRBD2 (5 bases). V was trimmed by 0 bases and J by 2 bases, leaving 8 bases between them. CDR3 length: 15 amino acids. Germline assignment: CDR1 SGDLS and CDR2 YYNGEE.

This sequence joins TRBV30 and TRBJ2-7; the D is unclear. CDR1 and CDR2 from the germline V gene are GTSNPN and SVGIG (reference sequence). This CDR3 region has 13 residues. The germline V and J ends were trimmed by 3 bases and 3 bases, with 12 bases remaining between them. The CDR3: CAWRTPGSYEQYF. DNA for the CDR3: TGTGCCTGGAGGACCCCGGGCAGCTACGAGCAGTACTTC.